This entry describes one T cell receptor (beta chain). Antigen unknown. Primers included in the PCR were 60 Vbeta and 13 Jbeta primers. Method: immunoSEQ multiplex PCR; TCRdb's copy keeps in-frame clones and lacks some. The table lists about 65,000 clones, 62% of them singletons. The sample belongs to a study of cytomegalovirus exposure and HLA in healthy donors. Study-wide points: The authors later linked a missense DCLRE1C variant to TCR beta V- and J-gene trimming.

The clonotype was recovered from a man younger than 40 in good health and CMV-seronegative. The specimen was PBMCs.

The CDR3 DNA reads as TGTGCCAGCAGTGAGAACAGGGGGCGGTCTGAAGCTTTCTTT. Translating it yields CASSENRGRSEAFF. The rearrangement uses TRBV6-1 and TRBJ1-1, with 9 bases lining up with TRBD1. After removal of 3 bases from V and 6 bases from J, the junction contained 5 bases not matched to a gene. Germline lookup yields CDR1 MNHNS and CDR2 SASEGT. The CDR3 is 14 amino acids.